A selection of T cell receptor beta chains follows, all from one sample in a study of CD8 T cells in ankylosing spondylitis. TCRdb re-derived calls from the 5' RACE reads in MiXCR, one entry per CDR3 protein. The sample lists 30,000 to 45,000 distinct CDR3 sequences; around a tenth were seen once. The sequencing sample was made of blood, either unsorted or a sorted T cell fraction (not recorded which). The receptors come from a male donor with ankylosing spondylitis or in good health (not recorded which). Both conserved end residues are part of each CDR3. The order of the fields is J gene, V gene, clone size, D gene, CDR3 DNA, CDR3 protein. D genes are given only for firm matches. The size field is filled for only some rows; it gives once, few, many or a size class.

>TRBJ2-7|TRBV18|many|TRBD1
TGTGCCAGCTCAACGGGGACAGGGGGAAGCTACGAGCAGTACTTC
CASSTGTGGSYEQYF
>TRBJ1-1|TRBV5-1|many|NA
TGCGCCAGCAGCGTCTCCGCTTGGGGAACTGAAGCTTTCTTT
CASSVSAWGTEAFF
>TRBJ2-1|TRBV7-3|many|TRBD2
TGTGCCAGCAACTTGCGGGAGTCCCCCTACAATGAGCAGTTCTTC
CASNLRESPYNEQFF
>TRBJ2-3|TRBV23-1|NA|NA
TGCGCCAGCACCCTCACGGGACCCGGCAAAGATACGCAGTATTTT
CASTLTGPGKDTQYF
>TRBJ2-7|TRBV7-3|many|NA
TGTGCCAGCAGCTTAACCGGGGCCGGTGGCTACGAGCAGTACTTC
CASSLTGAGGYEQYF
>TRBJ2-7|TRBV6-1|many|NA
TGTGCCAGCCAACCCTGGCCCTCCTACGAGCAGTACTTC
CASQPWPSYEQYF
>TRBJ2-5|TRBV20-1|NA|TRBD2
TGCAGTGCTAGAGGGGGGGGAGGGCCGGTTCACGAGACCCAGTACTTC
CSARGGGGPVHETQYF
>TRBJ1-5|TRBV7-9|many|NA
TGTGCCAGCAGCTTGGGTCCTCAGCCCCAGCATTTT
CASSLGPQPQHF
>TRBJ2-7|TRBV20-1|many|TRBD2
TGCAGTGCTAGAGGGGGACTAGCGTCCTACGAGCAGTACTTC
CSARGGLASYEQYF
>TRBJ2-3|TRBV5-1|many|TRBD1
TGCGCCAGCAGCTTGGAAACGGGACAGCCTAGCACAGATACGCAGTATTTT
CASSLETGQPSTDTQYF
>TRBJ2-5|TRBV4-1|many|NA
TGCGCCAGCAGCCAAGATAGCTTTCAACAGGGCGGGATTAATTTAGAGACCCAGTACTTC
CASSQDSFQQGGINLETQYF
>TRBJ1-5|TRBV3-1|many|NA
TGTGCCAGCAGCCAGGATAATCAGCCCCAGCATTTT
CASSQDNQPQHF
>TRBJ2-3|TRBV7-8|NA|TRBD2
TGTGCCAGCAGCAGGACTAGCGGGCCCGAAGATACGCAGTATTTT
CASSRTSGPEDTQYF
>TRBJ2-7|TRBV27|many|TRBD1
TGTGCCAGCAGGCCGGGACAGGGGGTCTACGAGCAGTACTTC
CASRPGQGVYEQYF
>TRBJ2-1|TRBV12-3/TRBV12-4|few|TRBD1
TGTGCCAGCAGTTTAGCGCTCGGACAGGGCCAGTTCTTC
CASSLALGQGQFF
>TRBJ2-5|TRBV6-5|many|NA
TGTGCCAGCAGTTCGAGTCAGGGTAAAGGGGAGACCCAGTACTTC
CASSSSQGKGETQYF
>TRBJ1-1|TRBV18|many|NA
TGTGCCAGCTCACCAGACGAGGGGCACACTGAAGCTTTCTTT
CASSPDEGHTEAFF
>TRBJ1-5|TRBV20-1|many|NA
TGCAGTGCCCATGGGGGCAGGGTTGGGGGCAGCAATCAGCCCCAGCATTTT
CSAHGGRVGGSNQPQHF
>TRBJ2-7|TRBV29-1|many|TRBD2
TGCAGCGTTGAAGTAGGGACTACCTTCGAGCAGTACTTC
CSVEVGTTFEQYF